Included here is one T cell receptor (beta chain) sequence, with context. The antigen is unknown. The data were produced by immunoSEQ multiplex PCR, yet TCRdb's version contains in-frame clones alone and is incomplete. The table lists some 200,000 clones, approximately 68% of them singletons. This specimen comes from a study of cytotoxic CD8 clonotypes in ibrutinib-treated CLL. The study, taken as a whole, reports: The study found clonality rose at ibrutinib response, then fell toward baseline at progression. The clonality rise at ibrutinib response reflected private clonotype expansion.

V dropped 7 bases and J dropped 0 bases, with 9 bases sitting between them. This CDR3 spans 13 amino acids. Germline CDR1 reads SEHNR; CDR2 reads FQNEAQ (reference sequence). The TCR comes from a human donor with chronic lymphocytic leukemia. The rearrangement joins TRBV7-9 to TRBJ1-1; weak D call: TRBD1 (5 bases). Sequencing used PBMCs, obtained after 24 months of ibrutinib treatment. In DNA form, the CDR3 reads TGTGCCAGCAACCGGGACCTGAACACTGAAGCTTTCTTT. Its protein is CASNRDLNTEAFF.